This is a list of T cell receptor beta chains from one sample in a study of blood T cell repertoires in COVID-19. The table came from immunoSEQ multiplex PCR; TCRdb's copy has only in-frame clones and leaves some out. In the table there are under 200,000 clones, approximately 87% of which are singletons. The sample taken for sequencing was peripheral blood. Receptors were obtained from a woman in her sixties or seventies with COVID-19, enrolled during active disease. Each CDR3 is given with its conserved first and last residue. D genes are given only for firm matches. For some rows the clone size is stated as once, few or many, or as a class when expanded; others skip it.

cdr3_nt: TGCGCCAGCAGCCAAGATCTGGACAGGGCCTCTGGGGCCAACGTCCTGACTTTC; cdr3_aa: CASSQDLDRASGANVLTF; d_call: TRBD1; v_call: TRBV4-3; clone_size: many; j_call: TRBJ2-6
cdr3_nt: TGCGCCAGCAGCTTGGATCGCGGGAGTATAGATACGCAGTATTTT; cdr3_aa: CASSLDRGSIDTQYF; d_call: TRBD2; v_call: TRBV5-1; clone_size: NA; j_call: TRBJ2-3
cdr3_nt: TGTGCCAGCTCACAGAGACAGGACTACGAGCAGTACTTC; cdr3_aa: CASSQRQDYEQYF; d_call: NA; v_call: TRBV18; clone_size: NA; j_call: TRBJ2-7
cdr3_nt: TGCGCCAGCAGTGAGAGGACTCAGGGGGGTGAGCAGTTCTTC; cdr3_aa: CASSERTQGGEQFF; d_call: NA; v_call: TRBV10-2; clone_size: once; j_call: TRBJ2-1
cdr3_nt: TGTGCCAGCACCCCAGGGGCGGAAGCTAACTATGGCTACACCTTC; cdr3_aa: CASTPGAEANYGYTF; d_call: NA; v_call: TRBV7-2; clone_size: NA; j_call: TRBJ1-2
cdr3_nt: TGTGCTAGTGGTTCCAGGCCTGCAGGTGAGCAGTTCTTC; cdr3_aa: CASGSRPAGEQFF; d_call: NA; v_call: TRBV12-5; clone_size: NA; j_call: TRBJ2-1
cdr3_nt: TGTGCCAGCAGTTACGACGTAGGACAGGGTGGTGAAAAACTGTTTTTT; cdr3_aa: CASSYDVGQGGEKLFF; d_call: TRBD1; v_call: TRBV6-5; clone_size: NA; j_call: TRBJ1-4
cdr3_nt: TGTGCCAGCAGCTTAGGTGGACAGTTAAACTATGGCTACACCTTC; cdr3_aa: CASSLGGQLNYGYTF; d_call: NA; v_call: TRBV7-2; clone_size: NA; j_call: TRBJ1-2
cdr3_nt: TGTGCCAGCAGCTTGGGACAGAAATACACAGATACGCAGTATTTT; cdr3_aa: CASSLGQKYTDTQYF; d_call: NA; v_call: TRBV5-8; clone_size: NA; j_call: TRBJ2-3
cdr3_nt: TGTGCCAGCAGCCAAAGGCGGGGCACAGATACGCAGTATTTT; cdr3_aa: CASSQRRGTDTQYF; d_call: NA; v_call: TRBV4-2; clone_size: NA; j_call: TRBJ2-3
cdr3_nt: TGTGCCAGCAACTCCGGGACTAGACCCTCCTACGAGCAGTACTTC; cdr3_aa: CASNSGTRPSYEQYF; d_call: TRBD2; v_call: TRBV27; clone_size: NA; j_call: TRBJ2-7
cdr3_nt: TGCAGTGCTAGGATCGGGACAGCTCAGTTCTTC; cdr3_aa: CSARIGTAQFF; d_call: TRBD1; v_call: TRBV20-1; clone_size: NA; j_call: TRBJ2-1
cdr3_nt: TGTGCCAGCAGTTTCACGACTAGCGGGGATATAGCCAAAAACATTCAGTACTTC; cdr3_aa: CASSFTTSGDIAKNIQYF; d_call: TRBD2; v_call: TRBV6-2/TRBV6-3; clone_size: NA; j_call: TRBJ2-4
cdr3_nt: TGTGCCAGCTCACCCACTACAGGGGGTCGCACCAACGAGCAGTACTTC; cdr3_aa: CASSPTTGGRTNEQYF; d_call: TRBD1; v_call: TRBV18; clone_size: NA; j_call: TRBJ2-7
cdr3_nt: TGTGCCAGCAGCGGGGGCATAGAGGGGGCGAACTATGGCTACACCTTC; cdr3_aa: CASSGGIEGANYGYTF; d_call: TRBD1; v_call: TRBV9; clone_size: NA; j_call: TRBJ1-2
cdr3_nt: TGTGCCAGCAGCTTGATCTGGACAGGGGGATCCTACGAGCAGTACTTC; cdr3_aa: CASSLIWTGGSYEQYF; d_call: TRBD1; v_call: TRBV5-4; clone_size: NA; j_call: TRBJ2-7
cdr3_nt: TGTGCCAGCAGTTTCGGTCGTCGCCCTGAAGCTTTCTTT; cdr3_aa: CASSFGRRPEAFF; d_call: NA; v_call: TRBV12-3/TRBV12-4; clone_size: NA; j_call: TRBJ1-1
cdr3_nt: TGTGCCAGCAGCGGGACAGCTGGAAACACCATATATTTT; cdr3_aa: CASSGTAGNTIYF; d_call: TRBD1; v_call: TRBV25-1; clone_size: NA; j_call: TRBJ1-3
cdr3_nt: TGCAGCGGGGAGGACAGGGGGGACTATGGCTACACCTTC; cdr3_aa: CSGEDRGDYGYTF; d_call: TRBD1; v_call: TRBV29-1; clone_size: NA; j_call: TRBJ1-2
cdr3_nt: TGTGCCAGCAGCCCACCGTTTAGCGATGAAAAACTGTTTTTT; cdr3_aa: CASSPPFSDEKLFF; d_call: NA; v_call: TRBV7-2; clone_size: NA; j_call: TRBJ1-4
cdr3_nt: TGTGCCTGGAGTGTAGACAGGGCAGGGTCCCTCCGGGGCTACACCTTC; cdr3_aa: CAWSVDRAGSLRGYTF; d_call: TRBD1; v_call: TRBV30; clone_size: once; j_call: TRBJ1-2
cdr3_nt: TGTGCCAGCCAGACAGGCTCCGAAAAACTGTTTTTT; cdr3_aa: CASQTGSEKLFF; d_call: NA; v_call: TRBV28; clone_size: NA; j_call: TRBJ1-4
cdr3_nt: TGCGCCAATCCACAGGGGGCGAGAAACACCATATATTTT; cdr3_aa: CANPQGARNTIYF; d_call: TRBD1; v_call: TRBV10-1; clone_size: NA; j_call: TRBJ1-3
cdr3_nt: TGTGCCACCACCCTGTGGAGGGGCGAGCAGTACTTC; cdr3_aa: CATTLWRGEQYF; d_call: NA; v_call: TRBV28; clone_size: NA; j_call: TRBJ2-7
cdr3_nt: TGCGCCAGCAGCCAATCCAGCGAGGGTCCATCGCCCCAGCATTTT; cdr3_aa: CASSQSSEGPSPQHF; d_call: NA; v_call: TRBV4-3; clone_size: NA; j_call: TRBJ1-5
cdr3_nt: TGTGCCAGCAGCTCCCCCCGACGGAGTGGTGAAAAACTGTTTTTT; cdr3_aa: CASSSPRRSGEKLFF; d_call: NA; v_call: TRBV7-9; clone_size: NA; j_call: TRBJ1-4
cdr3_nt: TGTGCCAGCAGTTTAAGAAGTCAGACTAACTATGGCTACACCTTC; cdr3_aa: CASSLRSQTNYGYTF; d_call: NA; v_call: TRBV27; clone_size: NA; j_call: TRBJ1-2
cdr3_nt: TGTGCCAGCAGCTTATTTACAGGGGGCACTGGAAACACCATATATTTT; cdr3_aa: CASSLFTGGTGNTIYF; d_call: TRBD1; v_call: TRBV7-8; clone_size: NA; j_call: TRBJ1-3
cdr3_nt: TGTGCCAGCAGCAATACGCTCCTCCGGAATGAGCAGTTCTTC; cdr3_aa: CASSNTLLRNEQFF; d_call: NA; v_call: TRBV11-2; clone_size: NA; j_call: TRBJ2-1
cdr3_nt: TGTGCCAGCAGCCCCCGACGGGTACTCTCCTACGAGCAGTACTTC; cdr3_aa: CASSPRRVLSYEQYF; d_call: NA; v_call: TRBV7-2; clone_size: NA; j_call: TRBJ2-7
cdr3_nt: TGTGCCAGTACCACCTTCCCCGGGACAGGGAAACTCTCGGAGGGTCAGCCCCAGCATTTT; cdr3_aa: CASTTFPGTGKLSEGQPQHF; d_call: TRBD1; v_call: TRBV19; clone_size: NA; j_call: TRBJ1-5
cdr3_nt: TGTGCCAGCAGCTTAGCACGACAGGTGGAGGGCTACACCTTC; cdr3_aa: CASSLARQVEGYTF; d_call: NA; v_call: TRBV7-9; clone_size: NA; j_call: TRBJ1-2
cdr3_nt: TGTGCCAGCAAAGGGACAGGTTCAGGGGAGACCCAGTACTTC; cdr3_aa: CASKGTGSGETQYF; d_call: TRBD1; v_call: TRBV6-5; clone_size: NA; j_call: TRBJ2-5
cdr3_nt: TGTGCCAGCAGAACGGACAGGGGAACTGAAGCTTTCTTT; cdr3_aa: CASRTDRGTEAFF; d_call: TRBD1; v_call: TRBV7-9; clone_size: NA; j_call: TRBJ1-1